The source of this T cell receptor beta chain is a study of beta chain features in type 1 diabetes. General study points: VDJ junctions sequenced from type 1 diabetes patients showed fewer insertions and more deletions. The similarity of naive, central memory and Treg TCRB repertoires appeared greater among patients than among healthy donors. Moderately but significantly shorter TCRB CDR3s were found in Type 1 diabetes patients in all four CD4+ subsets.

In all sorted populations, purity surpassed 95%. Turning to this clone: Antigen: not known.

The germline V gene has CDR1 LNHDA and CDR2 SQIVND (reference sequence). With V trimmed by 6 bases and J by 2 bases, 3 bases remained unmatched. The CDR3 totals 14 residues. Expressed TCRB transcripts were sequenced after all isolated RNA was converted to cDNA. Clones were read by immunoSEQ multiplex PCR, and TCRdb kept only the in-frame ones, dropping some. The data show about 260,000 clones, about a fifth seen once. The V gene is TRBV19, the J gene TRBJ1-5; 8 bases are a match to TRBD1. The specimen was naive CD4+ T cells from blood. The source is a woman between 40 and 50 years old with type 1 diabetes. CDR3 in amino acids: CASSETGGNQPQHF. For the CDR3, the DNA is TGTGCCAGTAGCGAGACAGGGGGCAATCAGCCCCAGCATTTT.